The entry below gives a single TCR beta chain sequence along with its context. It has no known antigen specificity. The sample holds no much larger clone one base away, and base qualities are not on file. This sample was included in a study of T-cell memory formation after mild COVID-19 (dated by TCRdb to about 2021). The study in broad terms: Most TCR sequence clusters were specific to one of the two donors. Longitudinal TCRalpha and TCRbeta repertoire sequencing tracked T-cell clones expanding and contracting after mild COVID-19 in two donors. Two young, previously healthy adult volunteers, one female and one male, were included in the cohort. Overall results and qualifications from the work: Only a couple of mild cases were covered by the study, and larger cohorts that include severe cases with pre-infection samples were considered necessary. Some responding clones were detected in pre-infection memory, suggesting pre-existing cross-reactive memory T cells joined the SARS-CoV-2 response. Contracting CD4+ clones were found mainly in CM and EM memory subsets, while CD8+ clones were enriched in EMRA. From day 15 to 85, contracting clones showed balanced CD4/CD8 phenotypes, whereas a second wave of clones that expanded from day 15 to 37 leaned towards CD4+. SARS-CoV-2 specificity of the second-wave clones peaking on day 37 was not confirmed.

Ends trimmed: V by 6 bases, J by 4 bases; bases unmatched to a gene: 11. The CDR3, from cysteine to phenylalanine, totals 16 residues. The entry retains the CDR3 DNA only, 48 bases that are in frame from base 1. For CDR1 and CDR2, the germline V gene lists LGHNA and YSLEER. Sequenced on an Illumina NovaSeq 6000. TCRalpha and TCRbeta cDNA libraries were built by 5'RACE with constant-segment primers, adding sample barcodes and unique molecular identifiers. RNA was extracted from every sample with Trizol reagent. Library amplification was performed in two PCR steps, and a second sample barcode and Illumina TruSeq adapters were introduced in the second step. Sequencing of libraries was performed on an Illumina NovaSeq with 2 x 150 bp paired-end reads. Regarding the original processing steps: Demultiplexing of reads and collapsing into UMI-guided consensus sequences were performed with migec v1.2.7. Using mixcr v2.1.11, UMI consensuses were aligned to TRA and TRB V and J templates and then assembled into clonotypes. Clonotypes were classified as expanded or contracted when called significant by both edgeR and NoisET, with noise models trained on biological replicates. For edgeR calls, the thresholds were a false discovery rate-adjusted p below 0.01 and a log2 fold-change of 1. As an exploratory analysis of dynamics, PCA with hierarchical clustering was applied to max-normalized trajectories of the 1000 most abundant clonotypes. Separately sequenced CD4+ and CD8+ repertoires were used to assign a CD4 or CD8 phenotype to each responding clone. TCRdb cleaned the public reads at Q25 with fastp, built clones with MiXCR and kept in-frame beta chains. Each entry is one CDR3 protein sequence, shown with its most common DNA and genes. The V and J calls and clone size come from TCRdb's table, not from the authors' own analysis. This sample holds 550,000 to 600,000 distinct CDR3 sequences; roughly 17% were observed only once. The ten largest clonotypes hold approximately 8.1% of the sample.

Ficoll-Paque density gradient centrifugation was used to isolate PBMCs. The material sequenced was PBMCs or a T cell subset sorted from them (not recorded which). This receptor was obtained from an adult woman who had mild COVID-19 (a few samples of this study predate the infection). The sample titles of this study are shuffled in the database, so cell type and time point are left out; the donor was told from shared clones. The rearrangement combines TRBV4-3 with TRBJ2-7; TRBD2 aligns with 11 central bases. The DNA sequence follows: TGCGCCAGCAGACAATCGACTAGCGGGACGATATACGAGCAGTACTTC. Translated, this gives CASRQSTSGTIYEQYF.